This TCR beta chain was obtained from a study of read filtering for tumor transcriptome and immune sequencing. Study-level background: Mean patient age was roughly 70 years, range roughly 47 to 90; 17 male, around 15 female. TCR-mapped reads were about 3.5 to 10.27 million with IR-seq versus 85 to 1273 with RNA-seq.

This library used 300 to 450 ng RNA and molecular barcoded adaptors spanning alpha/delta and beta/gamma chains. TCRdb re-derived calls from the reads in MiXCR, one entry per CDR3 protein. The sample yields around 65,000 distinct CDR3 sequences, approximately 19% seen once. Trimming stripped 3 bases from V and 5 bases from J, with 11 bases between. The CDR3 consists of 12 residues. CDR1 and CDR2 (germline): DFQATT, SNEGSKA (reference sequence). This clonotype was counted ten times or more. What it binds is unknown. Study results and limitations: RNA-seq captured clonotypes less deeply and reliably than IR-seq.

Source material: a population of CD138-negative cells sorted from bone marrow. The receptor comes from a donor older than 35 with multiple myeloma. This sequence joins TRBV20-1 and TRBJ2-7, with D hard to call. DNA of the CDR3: TGCAGTGCTAGCCTGGGGTCCAACGAGCAGTACTTC. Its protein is CSASLGSNEQYF.